One and the same sample provided the 11 T cell receptor beta chains below, sequenced in a study of read filtering for tumor transcriptome and immune sequencing. The library was built from roughly 400 ng RNA with molecular barcoded adaptors for alpha/delta and beta/gamma chains. One entry per CDR3 protein results from TCRdb running MiXCR on the reads. The sample lists some 39,000 distinct CDR3 sequences; 12% to 15% were seen once. The source material was a population of CD138-negative cells sorted from bone marrow. The receptors here all came from a donor over 35 with multiple myeloma.

In this sample, this clonotype turned up many times. The chain joins TRBV7-2 to TRBJ2-1; 8 positions match TRBD2. CDR1 is SGHTA, CDR2 FQGNSA, per germline. V lost 10 bases and J lost 9; bases outside the gene matches: 17. The CDR3 runs 15 residues. CDR3 protein: CATELSGGPNGEQFF. In DNA, the CDR3 is TGTGCCACCGAGTTATCGGGGGGGCCTAACGGTGAGCAGTTCTTC.

The rearrangement joins TRBV4-2 to TRBJ1-3, with D possibly matching TRBD1 (5 bases). Trimming took off 0 bases at V and 2 bases at J, with 11 bases between the two ends. Germline CDR1 reads LGHNA; CDR2 reads YNFKEQ. The CDR3 is 16 residues long. The CDR3, as DNA: TGTGCCAGCAGCCAAGAGAGGGGCAACGCTGGAAACACCATATATTTT. Its protein is CASSQERGNAGNTIYF.

A few counts support this clonotype. The V and J genes are TRBV11-1 and TRBJ2-5; D gene unclear. Germline CDR1 and CDR2: SGHAT and FQDESV (reference sequence). The CDR3 has 13 residues. The V end was cut by 5 bases, the J end by 4 bases, with 11 bases between. The CDR3 DNA sequence: TGTGCCAGCAGCCCCAAGGGCCCAGAGACCCAGTACTTC. This translates into CASSPKGPETQYF.

This clonotype was detected once. The likely explanation is a read error, given a far larger clone one base away. CDR3 loop: CASSDPGTENTEAFF. In DNA, the CDR3 is TGTGCCAGCAGTGACCCAGGGACAGAGAACACTGAAGCTTTCTTT. V usage is TRBV6-1 and J usage is TRBJ1-1; TRBD1 agrees at 7 bases. The CDR3 has 15 residues. Trimming took 3 bases from V and 1 from J; bases not matched to a gene: 5. In germline, CDR1 is MNHNS, CDR2 SASEGT.

This clonotype was seen repeatedly, ten times or more. With a much larger clone just one base away, this may be a read error. This chain connects TRBV6-6 to TRBJ2-1; tentative D call: TRBD2 (6 bases). This CDR3 is built from 14 residues. Looked up from germline, CDR1 is MNHNY and CDR2 is SVGAGI (reference sequence). In DNA, the CDR3 is TGTGCCAGCGCACCCGGGGGTGGCTACAATGGGCAGTTCTTC. Amino acid sequence: CASAPGGGYNGQFF.

This clonotype was observed many times. The V gene is TRBV28, the J gene TRBJ2-6; D ambiguous. CDR1 and CDR2 (germline): MDHEN, SYDVKM. V lost 6 bases to trimming and J lost 5 bases, with 11 bases between them. The CDR3 is made up of 14 amino acids. This CDR3 reads CASRPRLRANVLTF. The CDR3 DNA reads TGTGCCAGCAGGCCACGGTTAAGGGCCAACGTCCTGACTTTC.

This clonotype was counted many times. CDR3 loop: CAISRGTGLNTEAFF. In DNA form, the CDR3 reads TGTGCCATCAGCCGGGGGACAGGTTTGAACACTGAAGCTTTCTTT. V usage is TRBV10-3 and J usage is TRBJ1-1, with 8 bases lining up with TRBD1. V lost 6 bases, J lost 0 bases, and 6 bases stayed unmatched. The CDR3 runs to 15 residues. CDR1 ENHRY and CDR2 SYGVKD come from the germline V gene.

This clonotype showed up just a few times. A much larger clone differs by one base, so this may be a read error. The missing conserved phenylalanine or tryptophan at the end of this CDR3 makes a read error likely. The chain has TRBV7-8 and TRBJ2-5; D gene ambiguous. The CDR3 totals 12 residues. Per germline, CDR1 SGHVS and CDR2 FQNEAQ. Trimming removed 3 bases from V and 6 bases from J, with 8 bases in between. CDR3 sequence (DNA): TGTGCCAGCAGCTTCATTTCTCAGACCCAGTACCTC. Amino acid sequence: CASSFISQTQYL.

This clonotype was observed at least ten times. This chain joins TRBV7-2 and TRBJ2-3, with D unresolved. Trimming removed 5 bases at V and 2 bases at J, with 5 bases between. The CDR3 runs 12 residues. The germline V gene has CDR1 SGHTA and CDR2 FQGNSA. The CDR3 DNA follows: TGTGCCAGCAGCGCGGACACAGATACGCAGTATTTT. It codes for CASSADTDTQYF. The full variable domain, its missing parts supplied by reference TRBV7-2 and TRBJ2-3, is GAGVSQSPSNKVTEKGKDVELRCDPISGHTALYWYRQSLGQGLEFLIYFQGNSAPDKSGLPSDRFSAERTGGSVSTLTIQRTQQEDSAVYLCASSADTDTQYFGPGTRLTVL.

This clonotype was counted many times. The CDR3 sequence is CASSLAGTISYEQYF. CDR3 DNA sequence: TGCGCCAGCAGCTTGGCTGGGACAATATCCTACGAGCAGTACTTC. This chain connects TRBV5-1 to TRBJ2-7; the D gene is possibly TRBD1 (6 bases). The CDR3 loop spans 15 amino acids. Per the germline V gene, CDR1 is SGHRS and CDR2 is YFSETQ. V lost 0 bases and J lost 1, with 11 bases in between.

The V call is TRBV6-6, the J call TRBJ1-1, with TRBD1 matching 9 bases. The CDR3 sequence is 12 residues long. The V gene end was trimmed by 5 bases and the J gene end by 7 bases; junction bases not matched to a gene: 2. Germline CDR1 MNHNY, CDR2 SVGAGI (reference sequence). The DNA of the CDR3 is TGTGCCAGCAGTGACAGGGGGAGTGAAGCTTTCTTT. This codes for CASSDRGSEAFF.